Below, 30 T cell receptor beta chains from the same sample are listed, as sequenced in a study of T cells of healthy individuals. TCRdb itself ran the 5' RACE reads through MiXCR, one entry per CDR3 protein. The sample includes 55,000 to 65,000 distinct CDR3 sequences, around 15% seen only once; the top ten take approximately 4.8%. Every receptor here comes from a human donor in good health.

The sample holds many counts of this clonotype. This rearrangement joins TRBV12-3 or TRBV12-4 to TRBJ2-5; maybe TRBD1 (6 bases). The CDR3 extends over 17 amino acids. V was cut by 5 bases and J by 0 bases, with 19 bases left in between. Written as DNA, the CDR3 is TGTGCCAGCAGTCCCCACGGGGCAGGGGTGAACCAAGAGACCCAGTACTTC. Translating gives CASSPHGAGVNQETQYF.

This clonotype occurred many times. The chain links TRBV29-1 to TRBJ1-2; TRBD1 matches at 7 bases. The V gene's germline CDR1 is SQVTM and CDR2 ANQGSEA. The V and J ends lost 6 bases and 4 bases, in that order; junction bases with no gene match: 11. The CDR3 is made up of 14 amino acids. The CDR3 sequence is CSVETTGDSYGYTF. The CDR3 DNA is TGCAGCGTCGAAACTACAGGGGACAGCTATGGCTACACCTTC.

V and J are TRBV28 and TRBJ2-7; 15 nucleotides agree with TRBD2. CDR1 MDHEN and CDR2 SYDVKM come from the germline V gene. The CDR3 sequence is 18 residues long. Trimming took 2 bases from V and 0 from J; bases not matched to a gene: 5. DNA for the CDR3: TGTGCCAGCAGTTTAGAGGGACTAGCGGGAGGAAGCTCCTACGAGCAGTACTTC. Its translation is CASSLEGLAGGSSYEQYF.

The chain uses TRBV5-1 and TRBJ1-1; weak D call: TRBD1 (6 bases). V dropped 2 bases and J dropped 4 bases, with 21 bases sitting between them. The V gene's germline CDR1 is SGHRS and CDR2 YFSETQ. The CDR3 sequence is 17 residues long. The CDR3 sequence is CASSFYRVGSVGTEAFF. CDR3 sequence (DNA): TGCGCCAGCAGCTTTTACAGGGTAGGGTCGGTGGGCACTGAAGCTTTCTTT.

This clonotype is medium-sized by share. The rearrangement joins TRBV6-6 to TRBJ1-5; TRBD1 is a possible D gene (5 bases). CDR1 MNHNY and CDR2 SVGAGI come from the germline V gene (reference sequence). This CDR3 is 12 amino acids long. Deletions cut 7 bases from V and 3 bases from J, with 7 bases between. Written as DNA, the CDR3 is TGTGCCAGCACGGGGCCCAATCAGCCCCAGCATTTT. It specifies CASTGPNQPQHF.

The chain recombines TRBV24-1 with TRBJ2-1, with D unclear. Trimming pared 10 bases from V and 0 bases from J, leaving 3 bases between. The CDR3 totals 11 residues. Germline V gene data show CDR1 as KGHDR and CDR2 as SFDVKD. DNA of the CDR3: TGTGCCACTGGCTCCTACAATGAGCAGTTCTTC. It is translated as CATGSYNEQFF.

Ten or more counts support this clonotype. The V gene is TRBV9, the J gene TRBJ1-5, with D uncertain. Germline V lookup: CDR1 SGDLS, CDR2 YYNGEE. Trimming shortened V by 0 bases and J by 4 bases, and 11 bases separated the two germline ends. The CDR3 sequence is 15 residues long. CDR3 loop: CASSVGVSPNQPQHF. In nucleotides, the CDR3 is TGTGCCAGCAGCGTAGGCGTCAGCCCGAATCAGCCCCAGCATTTT.

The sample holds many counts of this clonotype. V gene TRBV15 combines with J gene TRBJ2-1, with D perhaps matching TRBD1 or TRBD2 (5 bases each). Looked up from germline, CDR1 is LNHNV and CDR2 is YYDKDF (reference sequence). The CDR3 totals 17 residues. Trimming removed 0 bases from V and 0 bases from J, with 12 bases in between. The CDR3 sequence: CATSRDRGADSYNEQFF. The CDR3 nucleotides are TGTGCCACCAGCAGAGATCGAGGGGCAGACTCCTACAATGAGCAGTTCTTC. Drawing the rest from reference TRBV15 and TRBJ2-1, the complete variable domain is DAMVIQNPRYQVTQFGKPVTLSCSQTLNHNVMYWYQQKSSQAPKLLFHYYDKDFNNEADTPDNFQSRRPNTSFCFLDIRSPGLGDTAMYLCATSRDRGADSYNEQFFGPGTRLTVL.

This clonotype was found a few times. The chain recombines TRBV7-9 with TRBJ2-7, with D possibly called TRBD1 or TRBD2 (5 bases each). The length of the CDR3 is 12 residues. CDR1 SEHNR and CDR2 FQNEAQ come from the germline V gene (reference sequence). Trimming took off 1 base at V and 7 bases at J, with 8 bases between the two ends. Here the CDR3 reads CASSLGGGEQYF. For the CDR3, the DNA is TGTGCCAGCAGCTTAGGGGGCGGGGAGCAGTACTTC.

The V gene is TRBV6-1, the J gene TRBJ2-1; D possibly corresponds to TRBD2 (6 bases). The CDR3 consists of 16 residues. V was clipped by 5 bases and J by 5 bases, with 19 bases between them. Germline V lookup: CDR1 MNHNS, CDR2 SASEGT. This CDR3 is CASSYSGGVRHNEQFF. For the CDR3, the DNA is TGTGCCAGCAGTTACTCGGGCGGGGTACGACACAATGAGCAGTTCTTC.

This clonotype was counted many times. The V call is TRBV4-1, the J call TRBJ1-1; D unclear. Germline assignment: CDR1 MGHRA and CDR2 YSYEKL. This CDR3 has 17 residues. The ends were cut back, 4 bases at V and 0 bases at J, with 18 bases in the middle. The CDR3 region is CASSPILTTALNTEAFF. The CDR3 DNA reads TGCGCCAGCAGCCCAATACTTACGACCGCGCTGAACACTGAAGCTTTCTTT.

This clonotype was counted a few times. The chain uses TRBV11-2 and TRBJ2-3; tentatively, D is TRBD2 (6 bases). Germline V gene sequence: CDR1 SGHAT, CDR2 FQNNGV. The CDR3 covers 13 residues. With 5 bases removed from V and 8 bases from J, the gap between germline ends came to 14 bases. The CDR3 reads CASSAGVGGTQYF. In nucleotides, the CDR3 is TGTGCCAGCAGCGCTGGAGTCGGGGGTACGCAGTATTTT.

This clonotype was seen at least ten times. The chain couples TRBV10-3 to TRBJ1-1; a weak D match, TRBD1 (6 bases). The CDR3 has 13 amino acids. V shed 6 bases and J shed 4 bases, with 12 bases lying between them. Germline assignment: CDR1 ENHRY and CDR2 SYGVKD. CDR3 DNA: TGTGCCATCAGGGCAGGGGTTACCACTGAAGCTTTCTTT. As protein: CAIRAGVTTEAFF.

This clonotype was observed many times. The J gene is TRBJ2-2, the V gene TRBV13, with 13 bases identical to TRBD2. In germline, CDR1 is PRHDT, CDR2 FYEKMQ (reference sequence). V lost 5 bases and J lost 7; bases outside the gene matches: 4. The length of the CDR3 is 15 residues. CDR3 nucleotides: TGTGCCAGCAGCCCCGGACTAGCGGGGGTCGGGGAGCTGTTTTTT. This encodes CASSPGLAGVGELFF.

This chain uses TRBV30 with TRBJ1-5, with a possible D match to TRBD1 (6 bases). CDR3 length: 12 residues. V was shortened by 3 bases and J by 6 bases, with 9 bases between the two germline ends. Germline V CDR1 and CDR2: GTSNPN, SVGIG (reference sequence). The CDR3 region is CAWSTGAQPQHF. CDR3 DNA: TGTGCCTGGAGCACGGGGGCTCAGCCCCAGCATTTT.

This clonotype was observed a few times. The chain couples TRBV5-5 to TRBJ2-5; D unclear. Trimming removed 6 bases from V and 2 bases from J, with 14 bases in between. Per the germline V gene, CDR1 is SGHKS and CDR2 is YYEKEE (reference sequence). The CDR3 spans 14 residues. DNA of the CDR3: TGTGCCAGCAACCCGTTAAATAGACAAGAGACCCAGTACTTC. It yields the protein CASNPLNRQETQYF.

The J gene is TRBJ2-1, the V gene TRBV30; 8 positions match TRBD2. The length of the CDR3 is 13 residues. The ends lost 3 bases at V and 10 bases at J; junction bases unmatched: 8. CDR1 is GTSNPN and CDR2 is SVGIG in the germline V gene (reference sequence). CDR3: CAWRPTRLAEQFF. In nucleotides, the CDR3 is TGTGCCTGGAGGCCCACCCGACTAGCGGAGCAGTTCTTC.

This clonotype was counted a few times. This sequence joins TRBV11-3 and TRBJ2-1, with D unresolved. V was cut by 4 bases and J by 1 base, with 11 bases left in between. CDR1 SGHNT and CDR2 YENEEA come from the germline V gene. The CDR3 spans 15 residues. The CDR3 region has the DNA TGTGCCAGCAGCTCCTTTGCGGCTTCCTACAATGAGCAGTTCTTC. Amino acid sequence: CASSSFAASYNEQFF. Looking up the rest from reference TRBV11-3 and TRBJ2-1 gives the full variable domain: EAGVVQSPRYKIIEKKQPVAFWCNPISGHNTLYWYLQNLGQGPELLIRYENEEAVDDSQLPKDRFSAERLKGVDSTLKIQPAELGDSAVYLCASSSFAASYNEQFFGPGTRLTVL.

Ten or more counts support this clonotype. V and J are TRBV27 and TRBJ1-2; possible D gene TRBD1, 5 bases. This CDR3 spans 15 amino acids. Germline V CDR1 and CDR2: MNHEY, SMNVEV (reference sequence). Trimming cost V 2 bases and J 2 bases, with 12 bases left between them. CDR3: CASSLALGGNYGYTF. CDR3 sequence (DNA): TGTGCCAGCAGTTTAGCCCTGGGGGGGAACTATGGCTACACCTTC.

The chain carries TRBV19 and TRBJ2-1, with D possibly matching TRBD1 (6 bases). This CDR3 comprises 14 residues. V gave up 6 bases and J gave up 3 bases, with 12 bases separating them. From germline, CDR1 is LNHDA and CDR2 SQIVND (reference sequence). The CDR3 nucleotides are TGTGCCAGTAGCAACAGGGCCTTCTACAATGAGCAGTTCTTC. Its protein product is CASSNRAFYNEQFF.

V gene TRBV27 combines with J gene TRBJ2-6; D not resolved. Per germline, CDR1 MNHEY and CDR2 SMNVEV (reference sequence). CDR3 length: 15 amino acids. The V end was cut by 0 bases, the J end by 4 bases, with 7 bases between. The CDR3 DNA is TGTGCCAGCAGTTTATCTGGGTACGGGGCCAACGTCCTGACTTTC. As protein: CASSLSGYGANVLTF.

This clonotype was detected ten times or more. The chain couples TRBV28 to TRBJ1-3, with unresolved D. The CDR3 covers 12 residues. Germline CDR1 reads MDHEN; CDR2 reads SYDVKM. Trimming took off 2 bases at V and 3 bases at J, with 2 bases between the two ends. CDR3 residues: CASSLLGNTIYF. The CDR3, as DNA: TGTGCCAGCAGTTTACTTGGAAACACCATATATTTT. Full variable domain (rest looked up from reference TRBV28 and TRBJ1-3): DVKVTQSSRYLVKRTGEKVFLECVQDMDHENMFWYRQDPGLGLRLIYFSYDVKMKEKGDIPEGYSVSREKKERFSLILESASTNQTSMYLCASSLLGNTIYFGEGSWLTVV.

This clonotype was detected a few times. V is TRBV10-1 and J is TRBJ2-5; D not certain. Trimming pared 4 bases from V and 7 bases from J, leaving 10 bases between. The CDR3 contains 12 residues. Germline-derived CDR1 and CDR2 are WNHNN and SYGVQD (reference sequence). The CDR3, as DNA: TGCGCCAGCAGTGCCGGGCCGGGGACCCAGTACTTC. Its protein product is CASSAGPGTQYF.

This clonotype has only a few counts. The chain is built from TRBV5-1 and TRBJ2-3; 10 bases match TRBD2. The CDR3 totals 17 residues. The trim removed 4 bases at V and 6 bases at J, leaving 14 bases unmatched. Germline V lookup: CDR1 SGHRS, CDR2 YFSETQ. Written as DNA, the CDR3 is TGCGCCAGCAGCCGTTCTGGAGCGGGGGGGTTCGCGGATACGCAGTATTTT. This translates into CASSRSGAGGFADTQYF.

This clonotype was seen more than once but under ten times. This chain's CDR3 is CSLPGLAGGTDTQYF. In nucleotides, the CDR3 is TGCAGCCTTCCGGGACTAGCGGGGGGCACAGATACGCAGTATTTT. The chain employs TRBV29-1 and TRBJ2-3, with 14 bases aligning to TRBD2. Germline values: CDR1 SQVTM, CDR2 ANQGSEA. V shed 8 bases, J shed 1 base, and the junction held 5 bases outside the gene matches. This CDR3 region has 15 residues.

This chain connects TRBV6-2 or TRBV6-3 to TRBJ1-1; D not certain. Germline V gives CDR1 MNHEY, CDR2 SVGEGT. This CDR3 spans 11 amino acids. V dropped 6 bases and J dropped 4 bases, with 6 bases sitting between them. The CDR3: CASSRGTEAFF. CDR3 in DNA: TGTGCCAGCAGCCGGGGCACTGAAGCTTTCTTT.

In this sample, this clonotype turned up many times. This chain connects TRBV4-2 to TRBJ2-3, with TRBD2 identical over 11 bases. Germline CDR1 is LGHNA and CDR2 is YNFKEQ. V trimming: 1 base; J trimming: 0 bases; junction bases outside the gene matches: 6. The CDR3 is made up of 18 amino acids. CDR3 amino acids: CASSQGYGTSGSTDTQYF. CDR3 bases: TGTGCCAGCAGCCAAGGGTACGGGACTAGCGGTAGCACAGATACGCAGTATTTT.

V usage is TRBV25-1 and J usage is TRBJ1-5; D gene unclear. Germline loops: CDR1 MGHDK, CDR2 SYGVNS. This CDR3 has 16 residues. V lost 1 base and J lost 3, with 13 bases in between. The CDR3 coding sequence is TGTGCCAGCAGTGAATCCGGTAGCTTGATCAATCAGCCCCAGCATTTT. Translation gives CASSESGSLINQPQHF.

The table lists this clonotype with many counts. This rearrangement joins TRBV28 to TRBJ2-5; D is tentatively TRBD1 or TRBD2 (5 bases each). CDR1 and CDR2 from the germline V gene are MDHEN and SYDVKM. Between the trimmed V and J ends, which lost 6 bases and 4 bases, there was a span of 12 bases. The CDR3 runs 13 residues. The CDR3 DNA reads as TGTGCCAGCAGCCGGGTTGGGACAGAGACCCAGTACTTC. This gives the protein CASSRVGTETQYF.

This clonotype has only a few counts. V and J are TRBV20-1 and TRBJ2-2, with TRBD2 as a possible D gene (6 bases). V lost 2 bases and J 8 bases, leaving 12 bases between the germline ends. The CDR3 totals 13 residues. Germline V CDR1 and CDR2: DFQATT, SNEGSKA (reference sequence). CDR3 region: CSARRGKWGELFF. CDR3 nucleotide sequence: TGCAGTGCTAGACGGGGGAAATGGGGGGAGCTGTTTTTT.